The clone carrying this T cell receptor (beta chain) has more than one count but fewer than ten. Its antigen is unidentified. TCRdb itself ran the 5' RACE reads through MiXCR, one entry per CDR3 protein. The data contain 300,000 to 450,000 distinct CDR3 sequences, roughly 8.4% of them singletons. This specimen belongs to a study of T cells after yellow fever vaccination. The study's findings and limits: The secondary T-cell response peaked on day 5, not day 15, but was weaker. Just a small share of clonotypes turned up in the CD4 compartment as well as the CD8 compartment.

The V gene end was trimmed by 3 bases and the J gene end by 1 base; junction bases not matched to a gene: 8. Germline CDR1 is DFQATT and CDR2 is SNEGSKA (reference sequence). CDR3 length: 16 residues. The TCR sequence derives from a man aged 18-30 years who received the YFV17D yellow fever vaccine. The starting material was PBMCs, obtained roughly seven weeks after the first yellow fever vaccination. The chain combines TRBV20-1 with TRBJ2-7, with TRBD2 matching over 11 bases. DNA of the CDR3: TGCAGTGCTAGGGGAACCGGGACTAGCGGATCCTACGAGCAGTACGTC. Its translation: CSARGTGTSGSYEQYV.